The rows below give T cell receptor beta chains drawn from one sample of a study of OX40 agonist ivuxolimab in advanced cancers. Repertoires were generated with immunoSEQ multiplex PCR, while TCRdb's copy carries only in-frame clones and drops some. Found here are under 70,000 clones, 70% to 90% of them singletons; the top ten hold over 1%. Material: CD4+ or CD8+ T cells sorted from blood, obtained in a trial of the OX40 agonist ivuxolimab. These receptors originate from an adult with an advanced solid tumor such as melanoma, head and neck, liver or kidney cancer. CDR3s include the opening cysteine and the closing phenylalanine or tryptophan. A D gene is named only where the DNA matches it firmly. Rows give clone size only sometimes, using once, few, many, or a class for an expanded clone.

d_call	clone_size	v_call	j_call	cdr3_aa	cdr3_nt
-	-	TRBV6-5	TRBJ1-2	CATRQPNGYTF	TGTGCCACCCGACAGCCCAATGGCTACACCTTC
-	-	TRBV9	TRBJ2-6	CASSTRFWANVLTF	TGTGCCAGCAGCACCCGATTCTGGGCCAACGTCCTGACTTTC
-	-	TRBV6-6	TRBJ2-2	CASTRGLENTGELFF	TGTGCCAGCACCCGGGGACTGGAGAACACCGGGGAGCTGTTTTTT
-	-	TRBV11-2	TRBJ1-1	CASSLVAGAEAFF	TGTGCCAGCAGCTTAGTGGCAGGAGCTGAAGCTTTCTTT
TRBD2	-	TRBV5-4	TRBJ2-2	CASSLHLLAGTGELFF	TGTGCCAGCAGCTTGCACTTGCTAGCGGGTACCGGGGAGCTGTTTTTT
-	-	TRBV11-2	TRBJ2-1	CASSLAPLARGGHWEQFF	TGTGCCAGCAGCTTAGCCCCCCTAGCGAGAGGAGGTCATTGGGAGCAGTTCTTC
-	once	TRBV19	TRBJ1-2	CASRETGTIQTNYGYTF	TGTGCCAGTAGGGAGACCGGGACAATTCAAACTAACTATGGCTACACCTTC
TRBD2	-	TRBV6-6	TRBJ2-7	CASASSGPYEQYF	TGTGCCAGCGCCTCTAGCGGCCCCTACGAGCAGTACTTC
-	few	TRBV19	TRBJ1-5	CASSKTDSNQPQHF	TGTGCCAGTAGTAAGACGGATAGCAATCAGCCCCAGCATTTT
-	-	TRBV2	TRBJ1-3	CASSEAGPSGNTIYF	TGTGCCAGCAGTGAAGCGGGACCTAGTGGAAACACCATATATTTT
TRBD1	-	TRBV5-1	TRBJ1-6	CASSPSPTGDDSPLHF	TGCGCCAGCAGCCCGAGCCCGACAGGGGATGATTCACCCCTCCACTTT
-	-	TRBV5-4	TRBJ2-3	CASSLEPPSTDTQYF	TGTGCCAGCAGCTTGGAACCACCTAGCACAGATACGCAGTATTTT
-	-	TRBV20-1	TRBJ2-7	CSADGPYEQYF	TGCAGTGCTGATGGCCCCTACGAGCAGTACTTC
-	-	TRBV19	TRBJ2-7	CASSLGYEQYF	TGTGCCAGTAGCCTCGGCTACGAGCAGTACTTC
TRBD1	-	TRBV6-1	TRBJ2-7	CASSVSGTGDQQYF	TGTGCCAGCAGTGTCTCCGGGACAGGGGACCAGCAGTACTTC
TRBD2	-	TRBV5-4	TRBJ2-2	CASSWGLAANTGELFF	TGTGCCAGCAGCTGGGGACTAGCTGCGAACACCGGGGAGCTGTTTTTT
-	-	TRBV7-3	TRBJ1-1	CASRYKFETEAFF	TGTGCCAGCAGATACAAGTTTGAAACTGAAGCTTTCTTT
-	-	TRBV4-1	TRBJ1-5	CASSQDGENNQPQHF	TGCGCCAGCAGCCAAGATGGGGAGAACAATCAGCCCCAGCATTTT
-	-	TRBV5-4	TRBJ2-7	CASSLGVGSYEQYF	TGTGCCAGCAGCTTGGGGGTGGGCTCCTACGAGCAGTACTTC
-	-	TRBV7-9	TRBJ1-1	CASSVETEAFF	TGTGCCAGCAGCGTTGAGACTGAAGCTTTCTTT
TRBD1	-	TRBV18	TRBJ1-1	CASSPPWGQGNTEAFF	TGTGCCAGCTCACCACCTTGGGGACAGGGAAACACTGAAGCTTTCTTT
-	-	TRBV18	TRBJ2-1	CASSPVGDLRNEQFF	TGTGCCAGCTCCCCCGTCGGAGATCTGAGAAATGAGCAGTTCTTC
-	-	TRBV6-5	TRBJ1-2	CASSPPDLRGYTF	TGTGCCAGCAGCCCACCCGACTTGCGTGGCTACACCTTC
-	-	TRBV5-1	TRBJ2-3	CASSPSASVGTDTQYF	TGCGCCAGCAGCCCCTCGGCTAGCGTGGGCACAGATACGCAGTATTTT
TRBD1	-	TRBV6-1	TRBJ2-3	CASSNRDRGGDTQYF	TGTGCCAGCAGTAATAGGGACAGGGGAGGAGATACGCAGTATTTT
-	-	TRBV18	TRBJ2-3	CASRTGGDTQYF	TGTGCCAGCCGAACAGGCGGGGATACGCAGTATTTT
-	-	TRBV5-1	TRBJ1-1	CASSLVGIDTEAFF	TGCGCCAGCAGCTTGGTAGGGATCGACACTGAAGCTTTCTTT
-	-	TRBV2	TRBJ2-5	CASRLGETQYF	TGTGCCAGCAGACTAGGGGAGACCCAGTACTTC
-	-	TRBV28	TRBJ1-3	CASSLQGWGNTIYF	TGTGCCAGCAGTCTACAGGGTTGGGGAAACACCATATATTTT
-	once	TRBV7-9	TRBJ2-1	CASSQGLAFVEQFF	TGTGCCAGCAGCCAAGGGCTAGCATTTGTTGAGCAGTTCTTC
-	-	TRBV7-2	TRBJ2-2	CASSQVVDTGELFF	TGTGCCAGCAGTCAGGTGGTTGACACCGGGGAGCTGTTTTTT
-	-	TRBV5-1	TRBJ2-2	CASSLLSGANTGELFF	TGCGCCAGCAGCTTGCTAAGCGGAGCGAACACCGGGGAGCTGTTTTTT
TRBD1	-	TRBV18	TRBJ1-6	CASSRDRDNSPLHF	TGTGCCAGCTCACGAGACAGGGATAATTCACCCCTCCACTTT
-	-	TRBV4-1	TRBJ2-1	CASTPNGYNEQFF	TGCGCCAGCACCCCGAACGGGTACAATGAGCAGTTCTTC
-	-	TRBV5-1	TRBJ2-1	CASSLASAENEQFF	TGCGCCAGCAGCTTGGCGTCAGCCGAGAATGAGCAGTTCTTC
TRBD1	-	TRBV6-5	TRBJ1-4	CASSYFGTANEKLFF	TGTGCCAGCAGTTACTTTGGGACAGCTAATGAAAAACTGTTTTTT
-	once	TRBV6-6	TRBJ2-7	CATGQISDEQYF	TGTGCCACAGGACAGATTTCGGACGAGCAGTACTTC
-	-	TRBV6-1	TRBJ2-7	CASREQGVYEQYF	TGTGCCAGCAGAGAACAGGGAGTATACGAGCAGTACTTC
TRBD1	-	TRBV6-1	TRBJ1-1	CASSQRGTGDFQAFF	TGTGCCAGCAGCCAAAGAGGGACAGGGGATTTTCAGGCTTTCTTT
-	-	TRBV6-5	TRBJ1-5	CASKGRQPQHF	TGTGCCAGCAAGGGGAGGCAGCCCCAGCATTTT
-	-	TRBV5-1	TRBJ1-1	CASSLDGGTNTEAFF	TGCGCCAGCAGCTTGGATGGGGGGACGAACACTGAAGCTTTCTTT